This is a list of T cell receptor beta chains from one sample in a study of cytomegalovirus exposure and HLA in healthy donors. Data came from immunoSEQ multiplex PCR; TCRdb stores just in-frame clones and leaves some out. This table holds 100,000 or so clones, 60% to 85% found once. Sequencing was performed on PBMCs. These receptors all stem from a male donor in good health and CMV-seronegative. Both conserved end residues are part of each CDR3. The D gene is left open where the match is weak. Clone size is given for some rows only: seen once, a few or many times, or a class if the clone is expanded.

j_call clone_size d_call v_call cdr3_aa cdr3_nt
TRBJ1-5 - TRBD1 TRBV18 CASSLGQANQPQHF TGTGCCAGCTCACTTGGACAGGCGAATCAGCCCCAGCATTTT
TRBJ2-2 - - TRBV7-8 CASSQFTGTGELFF TGTGCCAGCAGCCAGTTCACGGGCACCGGGGAGCTGTTTTTT
TRBJ2-1 - - TRBV29-1 CSVFATSVGDEQFF TGCAGCGTTTTCGCGACTTCCGTCGGGGATGAGCAGTTCTTC
TRBJ1-1 - - TRBV4-3 CASGGLNTEAFF TGCGCCAGCGGGGGGTTGAACACTGAAGCTTTCTTT
TRBJ1-2 - TRBD1 TRBV29-1 CSVPPVGGIRQGKNYGYTF TGCAGCGTACCTCCAGTAGGGGGAATTAGACAGGGGAAGAACTATGGCTACACCTTC
TRBJ2-2 - TRBD1 TRBV7-7 CASSRDRDGELFF TGTGCTAGCAGTCGGGACAGGGACGGGGAGCTGTTTTTT
TRBJ2-1 - TRBD2 TRBV11-3 CASSSSFLAGGYNEQFF TGTGCCAGCAGCTCCAGTTTCCTAGCGGGGGGATACAATGAGCAGTTCTTC
TRBJ2-7 - TRBD2 TRBV29-1 CSVLVREKIYEQYF TGCAGCGTTCTAGTGCGGGAGAAAATCTACGAGCAGTACTTC
TRBJ2-1 - TRBD2 TRBV11-3 CASSTAGTSIGHEQFF TGTGCCAGCAGCACCGCCGGGACTAGCATTGGCCATGAGCAGTTCTTC
TRBJ2-3 - - TRBV2 CASSGGPDTQYF TGTGCCAGCTCAGGGGGGCCAGATACGCAGTATTTT
TRBJ2-3 few - TRBV5-6 CASSLGAPSTDTQYF TGTGCCAGCAGCTTAGGGGCTCCTAGCACAGATACGCAGTATTTT
TRBJ2-3 - TRBD2 TRBV27 CASSFVLAGDFPIADTQYF TGTGCCAGCAGTTTTGTACTAGCGGGAGACTTCCCCATCGCAGATACGCAGTATTTT
TRBJ2-5 - - TRBV4-1 CASSHLGGEQYF TGCGCCAGCAGCCATTTGGGTGGGGAGCAGTACTTC
TRBJ1-2 - - TRBV2 CASRRIGEDYGYTF TGTGCCAGCAGGAGAATCGGGGAAGACTATGGCTACACCTTC
TRBJ1-1 few - TRBV6-5 CASSKTLAQDGEAFF TGTGCCAGCAGTAAAACCCTAGCCCAGGACGGTGAAGCTTTCTTT
TRBJ2-7 - TRBD2 TRBV9 CASSVGTSGTYEQYF TGTGCCAGCAGCGTTGGAACTAGCGGAACCTACGAGCAGTACTTC
TRBJ2-3 - - TRBV4-2 CASSLEAGRDTQYF TGTGCCAGCAGCCTTGAGGCGGGTAGAGATACGCAGTATTTT
TRBJ2-7 - TRBD1 TRBV9 CASSRTGTDAFYEQYF TGTGCCAGCTCCCGAACCGGGACAGATGCTTTTTACGAGCAGTACTTC
TRBJ1-6 - - TRBV7-9 CASSWEPGSSYNSPLHF TGTGCCAGCAGCTGGGAGCCGGGGAGCTCCTATAATTCACCCCTCCACTTT
TRBJ1-1 - - TRBV5-4 CASSRKALGEAFF TGTGCCAGCAGCCGAAAGGCCCTAGGTGAAGCTTTCTTT
TRBJ2-7 - TRBD1 TRBV27 CASMRGRRSYEQYF TGTGCCAGCATGAGGGGGCGCAGGTCATACGAGCAGTACTTC
TRBJ2-2 - - TRBV5-1 CASGLQGTGELFF TGCGCCAGCGGATTACAGGGAACCGGGGAGCTGTTTTTT